The clone carrying this T cell receptor beta chain has a handful of counts. These data are taken from a study of blood T cell repertoires in COVID-19. Overall study context: Acute and convalescent COVID-19 samples came from the United States, Italy and Spain. T cells, B-cell-depleted T cells, or PBMCs provided the cDNA or gDNA that served as material.

The length of the CDR3 is 14 residues. V was cut by 6 bases and J by 1 base, with 12 bases left in between. Germline loops: CDR1 MNHEY, CDR2 SVGAGI. The table came from immunoSEQ multiplex PCR; TCRdb's copy has only in-frame clones and leaves some out. The table shows tens of thousands of clones, with over 80% occurring only once. The origin of this receptor is a woman at least 80 years old with acute or convalescent COVID-19. The source material was peripheral blood. The rearrangement uses TRBV6-5 and TRBJ1-2; D possibly corresponds to TRBD1 (6 bases). The DNA of the CDR3 is TGTGCCAGCAGAGGTCGGACAGATAACTATGGCTACACCTTC. It codes for CASRGRTDNYGYTF.